These 18 T cell receptor beta chains share one sample of origin, sequenced in a study of T-cell memory formation after mild COVID-19. TCRdb recomputed calls from the 5' RACE reads with MiXCR, one row per CDR3 protein. The table has a few hundred thousand distinct CDR3 sequences, 24% seen once; the top ten hold around 8.8%. Material for sequencing was PBMCs or a T cell subset sorted from them (not recorded which). These receptors were obtained from an adult woman who had mild COVID-19 (a few samples of this study predate the infection). Cell type and time point are not known.

The V call is TRBV20-1, the J call TRBJ2-5; possibly TRBD2 for D (6 bases). V was cut by 0 bases and J by 10 bases, with 21 bases left in between. Germline lookup yields CDR1 DFQATT and CDR2 SNEGSKA (reference sequence). CDR3 length: 15 amino acids. DNA for the CDR3: TGCAGTGCTAGAGATCGGTCTATAGCGACTAGGGACCAGTACTTC. This sequence encodes CSARDRSIATRDQYF.

V and J are TRBV20-1 and TRBJ2-3; 9 bases fit TRBD2. The CDR3 is 15 residues long. Germline loops: CDR1 DFQATT, CDR2 SNEGSKA (reference sequence). V dropped 6 bases and J dropped 3; count of bases not matched to a gene: 10. The CDR3 here is CSARIPSGATDTQYF. The DNA for the CDR3 is TGCAGTGCCCGTATACCTAGCGGGGCAACAGATACGCAGTATTTT.

The chain links TRBV24-1 to TRBJ2-2, with D maybe TRBD1 (5 bases). Germline lookup yields CDR1 KGHDR and CDR2 SFDVKD. V was shortened by 4 bases and J by 1 base, with 9 bases between the two germline ends. This CDR3 contains 15 residues. CDR3 sequence (DNA): TGTGCCACCAGTGACTACGACAGGAACACCGGGGAGCTGTTTTTT. Encoded protein: CATSDYDRNTGELFF.

This clonotype was detected a few times. The chain carries TRBV20-1 and TRBJ2-7; D may be TRBD1 (6 bases). The ends were cut back, 5 bases at V and 3 bases at J, with 11 bases in the middle. The CDR3 has 12 amino acids. From germline, CDR1 is DFQATT and CDR2 SNEGSKA (reference sequence). CDR3: CSAAGTSYEQYF. The CDR3 DNA sequence: TGCAGTGCTGCCGGGACAAGCTACGAGCAGTACTTC.

The rearrangement joins TRBV25-1 to TRBJ2-7; no clear D. The CDR3 is made up of 13 amino acids. Germline V gene data show CDR1 as MGHDK and CDR2 as SYGVNS. The germline V and J ends were trimmed by 5 bases and 7 bases, with 15 bases remaining between them. The CDR3 is CASSWNGRREQYF. The CDR3, as DNA: TGTGCCAGCAGTTGGAACGGACGAAGGGAGCAGTACTTC.

This rearrangement joins TRBV30 to TRBJ2-3; TRBD2 aligns across 14 bases. CDR3 length: 15 amino acids. The germline gives CDR1 GTSNPN, CDR2 SVGIG (reference sequence). V shed 5 bases and J 6 bases; nucleotides not matched to a gene: 7. The CDR3 DNA reads as TGTGCCTGGGGGGGACTAGCGGGAGCCAGCGATACGCAGTATTTT. Amino acid sequence: CAWGGLAGASDTQYF.

This clonotype was seen only a few times. The chain uses TRBV29-1 and TRBJ2-5; D is possibly TRBD1 (6 bases). CDR1 and CDR2 from the germline V gene are SQVTM and ANQGSEA. This CDR3 region has 13 residues. Between the trimmed V and J ends, which lost 5 bases and 4 bases, there was a span of 14 bases. The DNA for the CDR3 is TGCAGCGTTCAGGACAGTGTCCGAGAGACCCAGTACTTC. Its translation is CSVQDSVRETQYF.

This clonotype was seen a few times. The chain joins TRBV5-1 to TRBJ2-4; D is possibly TRBD1 (6 bases). CDR1 is SGHRS, CDR2 YFSETQ, per germline. Trimming shortened V by 3 bases and J by 2 bases, and 12 bases separated the two germline ends. CDR3 length: 15 residues. The CDR3 DNA is TGCGCCAGCAGCTCGGACAGCGGATCCAAAAACATTCAGTACTTC. This encodes CASSSDSGSKNIQYF.

In its sample, this clonotype was seen a few times. V gene TRBV4-1 combines with J gene TRBJ2-1, with 13 bases aligning to TRBD2. The germline CDR1 and CDR2 sequences are MGHRA and YSYEKL. The CDR3 is made up of 17 amino acids. The J segment lost 8 bases and the V segment lost 0 bases, leaving 7 bases of the junction unmatched. The CDR3 is CASSQDRLAGGVDEQFF. CDR3 in DNA: TGCGCCAGCAGCCAAGATCGACTAGCGGGAGGTGTAGATGAGCAGTTCTTC.

The chain employs TRBV24-1 and TRBJ2-6, with a tentative D call TRBD1 (7 bases). The germline V gene encodes CDR1 KGHDR and CDR2 SFDVKD. V was cut by 4 bases and J by 3 bases, with 9 bases left in between. This CDR3 is built from 15 residues. As DNA, the CDR3 is TGTGCCACCAGTGACCAGGGGGGTGGGGCCAACGTCCTGACTTTC. Amino acids: CATSDQGGGANVLTF.

Points on this clonotype: Germline and junction disagree at one end, which may indicate a read error. DNA of the CDR3: TGTGCCCGCAGCTACCGCGGGGGTGGGGATACGCAGTATTTT. This sequence encodes CARSYRGGGDTQYF. This rearrangement joins TRBV12-3 or TRBV12-4 to TRBJ2-3; 7 positions match TRBD2. This CDR3 region has 14 residues.

The genes are TRBV5-1 and TRBJ2-7; D may correspond to TRBD1 or TRBD2 (6 bases each). This CDR3 has 13 amino acids. The V end was cut by 0 bases, the J end by 6 bases, with 10 bases between. In germline, CDR1 is SGHRS, CDR2 YFSETQ. CDR3 sequence reads: CASSLDGGREQYF. The CDR3 DNA follows: TGCGCCAGCAGCTTGGATGGGGGGCGCGAGCAGTACTTC.

This clonotype was seen only a few times. The rearrangement joins TRBV5-1 to TRBJ2-3; D assignment may be TRBD1 or TRBD2 (6 bases each). The germline CDR1 and CDR2 sequences are SGHRS and YFSETQ. The CDR3 loop spans 13 amino acids. V was clipped by 8 bases and J by 5 bases, with 15 bases between them. DNA for the CDR3: TGCGCCAGTGAAGTCAGGGGAGGAGATACGCAGTATTTT. Protein sequence: CASEVRGGDTQYF.

This clonotype was found a few times. The chain couples TRBV2 to TRBJ2-7; D remains unclear. V lost 7 bases, J lost 0 bases, and 13 bases lay in between. From germline, CDR1 is SNHLY and CDR2 FYNNEI. CDR3 length equals 14 residues. This CDR3 is CASTLIGSSYEQYF. In DNA form, the CDR3 reads TGTGCCAGCACTTTGATAGGAAGCTCCTACGAGCAGTACTTC.

This clonotype was counted between two and nine times. This rearrangement joins TRBV9 to TRBJ2-1, with 9 bases that match TRBD2. The CDR3 is 14 amino acids. Per the germline V gene, CDR1 is SGDLS and CDR2 is YYNGEE. J gave up 5 bases and V 3 bases, and 3 bases lay outside the gene matches. In DNA form, the CDR3 reads TGTGCCAGCAGCGCTAGCGGGGAAGACAATGAGCAGTTCTTC. As protein: CASSASGEDNEQFF.

This clonotype turned up a few times. The chain is built from TRBV7-6 and TRBJ2-3, with D perhaps matching TRBD1 (7 bases). Trimming cost V 5 bases and J 5 bases, with 20 bases left between them. In germline, CDR1 is SGHVS, CDR2 FNYEAQ. This CDR3 is built from 16 residues. The CDR3 DNA follows: TGTGCCAGCAGCACCCCGCGGAGGGGGCAAGGAGATACGCAGTATTTT. Its translation: CASSTPRRGQGDTQYF.

This clonotype occurred a few times. The rearrangement links TRBV20-1 to TRBJ2-3, with 8 bases aligning to TRBD1. Looked up from germline, CDR1 is DFQATT and CDR2 is SNEGSKA (reference sequence). V trimming: 1 base; J trimming: 0 bases; junction bases outside the gene matches: 9. The CDR3 is 17 amino acids. As DNA, the CDR3 is TGCAGTGCTAGAGCACCTGGACAGGGACCTAGCACAGATACGCAGTATTTT. The encoded protein is CSARAPGQGPSTDTQYF.

This chain connects TRBV6-5 to TRBJ2-7; TRBD2 aligns across 13 bases. The CDR3 spans 17 residues. Germline assignment: CDR1 MNHEY and CDR2 SVGAGI. J was trimmed by 4 bases and V by 5 bases; bases with no gene match: 11. The CDR3 reads CASSRESGLAGRYEQYF. The CDR3 DNA sequence: TGTGCCAGCAGTCGGGAGTCGGGACTAGCGGGACGATACGAGCAGTACTTC.